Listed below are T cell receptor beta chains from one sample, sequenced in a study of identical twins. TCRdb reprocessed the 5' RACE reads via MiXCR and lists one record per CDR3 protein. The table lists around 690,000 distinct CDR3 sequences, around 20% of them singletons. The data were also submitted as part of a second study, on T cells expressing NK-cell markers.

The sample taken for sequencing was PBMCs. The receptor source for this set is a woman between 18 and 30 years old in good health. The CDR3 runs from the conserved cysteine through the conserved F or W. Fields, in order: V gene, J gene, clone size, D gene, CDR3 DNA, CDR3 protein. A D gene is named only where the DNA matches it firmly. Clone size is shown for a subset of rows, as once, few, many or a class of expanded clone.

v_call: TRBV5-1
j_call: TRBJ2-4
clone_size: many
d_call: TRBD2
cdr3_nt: TGCGCCAGCAGTAAGACTAGCGGGAAAAACATTCAGTACTTC
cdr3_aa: CASSKTSGKNIQYF

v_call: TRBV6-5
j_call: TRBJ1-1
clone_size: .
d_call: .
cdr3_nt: TGTGCCAGCAGTTACGGCCCTTGGGACACTGAAGCTTTCTTT
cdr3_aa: CASSYGPWDTEAFF

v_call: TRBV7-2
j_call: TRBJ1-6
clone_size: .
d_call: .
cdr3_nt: TGTGCCAGCAGCCTTGCGACAACGAGTCTTTTGACCCTCCACTTT
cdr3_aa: CASSLATTSLLTLHF

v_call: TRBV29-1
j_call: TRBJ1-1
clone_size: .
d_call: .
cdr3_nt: TGCAGCGGGGATTCTGGGGCGCCGGCCACTGAAGCTTTCTTT
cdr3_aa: CSGDSGAPATEAFF

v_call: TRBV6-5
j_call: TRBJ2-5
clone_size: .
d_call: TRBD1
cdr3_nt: TGTGCCAGCAGTTATTCCTACAGGGGCGAGACCCAGTACTTC
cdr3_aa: CASSYSYRGETQYF

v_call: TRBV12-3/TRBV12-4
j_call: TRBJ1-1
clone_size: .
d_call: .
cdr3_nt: TGTGCCAGCAGCGACCGGGCCCCGAGCGAAGCTTTCTTT
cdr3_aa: CASSDRAPSEAFF

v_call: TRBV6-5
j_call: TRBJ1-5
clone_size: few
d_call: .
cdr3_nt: TGTGCCAGCAGTTACACCCTGGGGCAGCCCCAGCATTTT
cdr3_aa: CASSYTLGQPQHF

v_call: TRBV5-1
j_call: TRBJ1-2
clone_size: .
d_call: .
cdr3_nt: TGCGCCAGCAGCTTGGAGACAGTCTATGGCTACACCTTC
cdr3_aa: CASSLETVYGYTF

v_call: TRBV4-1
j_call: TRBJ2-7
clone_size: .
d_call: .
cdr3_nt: TGCGCCAGCAGCAGAGGGACGGGGGATTCCTACGAGCAGTACTTC
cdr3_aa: CASSRGTGDSYEQYF

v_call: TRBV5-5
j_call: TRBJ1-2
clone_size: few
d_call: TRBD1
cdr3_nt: TGTGCCAGCAGCTTTTGGACAGGGGGCATATCGGGTGGCTACACCTTC
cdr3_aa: CASSFWTGGISGGYTF

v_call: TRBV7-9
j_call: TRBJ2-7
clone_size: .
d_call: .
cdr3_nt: TGTGCCAGCAGCTTCGGGGGAAATCGGGACGAGCAGTACTTC
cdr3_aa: CASSFGGNRDEQYF

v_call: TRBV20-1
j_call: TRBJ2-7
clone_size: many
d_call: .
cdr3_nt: TGCAGTGCTAGAGTGCAGGCGAGCTCCGAGCAGTACTTC
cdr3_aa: CSARVQASSEQYF

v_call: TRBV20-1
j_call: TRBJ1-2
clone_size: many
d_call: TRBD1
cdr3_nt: TGCAGTGCTAGGGGGACAGGGGGCGCGTATGGCTACACCTTC
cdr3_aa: CSARGTGGAYGYTF

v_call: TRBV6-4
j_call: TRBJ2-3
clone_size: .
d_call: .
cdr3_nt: TGTGCCAGCAGTGACTCGGTAGCAAGTACGCAGTATTTT
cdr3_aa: CASSDSVASTQYF

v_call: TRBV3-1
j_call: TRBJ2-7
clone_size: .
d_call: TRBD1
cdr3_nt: TGTGCCAGCAGCCAAGAAAGGACAGGGCCCCCCTACGAGCAGTACTTC
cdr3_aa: CASSQERTGPPYEQYF

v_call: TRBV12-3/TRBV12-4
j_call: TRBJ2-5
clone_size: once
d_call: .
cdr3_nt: TGTGCCAGCAGTTTAGTAGGGGGGGCAGGGATGGGCCAGTACTTC
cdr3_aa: CASSLVGGAGMGQYF

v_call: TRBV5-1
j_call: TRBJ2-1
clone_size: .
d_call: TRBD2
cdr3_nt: TGCGCCAGCAGCTTGGAACCTAGCGGGGGGGAAAATGAGCAGTTCTTC
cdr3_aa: CASSLEPSGGENEQFF

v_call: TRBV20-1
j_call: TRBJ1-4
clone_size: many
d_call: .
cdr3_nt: TGCAGTGCTAGAGATATACAGGGCCCGGAAAAACTGTTTTTT
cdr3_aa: CSARDIQGPEKLFF

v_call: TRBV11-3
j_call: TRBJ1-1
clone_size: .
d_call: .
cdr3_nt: TGTGCCAGCAGCTTAGTGGCTCGGGGGGCCACTGAAGCTTTCTTT
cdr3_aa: CASSLVARGATEAFF

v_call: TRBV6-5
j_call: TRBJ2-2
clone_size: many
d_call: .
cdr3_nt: TGTGCCAGCAGTTACTACACCGGGGAGCTGTTTTTT
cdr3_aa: CASSYYTGELFF

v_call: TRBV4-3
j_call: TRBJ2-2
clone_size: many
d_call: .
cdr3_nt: TGCGCCAGCAGCCACAGCCCAGGAAACACCGGGGAGCTGTTTTTT
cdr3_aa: CASSHSPGNTGELFF

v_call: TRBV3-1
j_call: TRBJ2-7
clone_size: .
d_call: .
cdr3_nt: TGTGCCAGCAGCCAAGGTGACAACTACGAGCAGTACTTC
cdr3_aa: CASSQGDNYEQYF

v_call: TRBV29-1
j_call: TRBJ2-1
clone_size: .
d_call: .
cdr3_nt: TGCAGCGTGAAAGTCGGGACGGCAGGGCAGTTCTTC
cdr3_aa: CSVKVGTAGQFF

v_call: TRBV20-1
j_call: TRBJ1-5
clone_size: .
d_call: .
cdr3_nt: TGCAGTGCTAGAGCAGGACTAACGCCGAGGGGCAATCAGCCCCAGCATTTT
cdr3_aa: CSARAGLTPRGNQPQHF

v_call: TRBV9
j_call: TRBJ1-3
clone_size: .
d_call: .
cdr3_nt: TGTGCCTCCCAGTCCAGCTCTGGAAACACCATATATTTT
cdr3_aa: CASQSSSGNTIYF

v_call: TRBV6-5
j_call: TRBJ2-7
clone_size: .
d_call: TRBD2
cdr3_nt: TGTGCCAGCAGTTACTCCCTAGCGGGAGTCGTATACGAGCAGTACTTC
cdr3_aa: CASSYSLAGVVYEQYF

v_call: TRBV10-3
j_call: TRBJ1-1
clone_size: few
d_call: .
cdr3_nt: TGTGCCATCAGTGACGGACAGTTCAACACTGAAGCTTTCTTT
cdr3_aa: CAISDGQFNTEAFF